This T cell receptor (beta chain) was profiled in a study of shared clonotypes between healthy human individuals. This clone was seen only once. This CDR3 contains 14 residues. The germline CDR1 and CDR2 sequences are SQVTM and ANQGSEA. Between the trimmed V and J ends, which lost 3 bases and 4 bases, there was a span of 16 bases. Only in-frame clones appear in the TCRdb table, and some are missing; sequencing was by immunoSEQ multiplex PCR. The sample lists roughly 380,000 clones, about 96% occurring once. The chain carries TRBV29-1 and TRBJ2-7, with D possibly TRBD1 on 6 matching bases. Specimen: memory CD8+ T cells sorted from blood. The subset denotes: CD45RO+ cells pooled with CCR7-negative TemRA cells. This sequence was found in a man aged 25-45 years in good health. The CDR3 DNA sequence: TGCAGCGTTGAGGGGGCAGGGGATCCTTACGAGCAGTACTTC. This codes for CSVEGAGDPYEQYF.